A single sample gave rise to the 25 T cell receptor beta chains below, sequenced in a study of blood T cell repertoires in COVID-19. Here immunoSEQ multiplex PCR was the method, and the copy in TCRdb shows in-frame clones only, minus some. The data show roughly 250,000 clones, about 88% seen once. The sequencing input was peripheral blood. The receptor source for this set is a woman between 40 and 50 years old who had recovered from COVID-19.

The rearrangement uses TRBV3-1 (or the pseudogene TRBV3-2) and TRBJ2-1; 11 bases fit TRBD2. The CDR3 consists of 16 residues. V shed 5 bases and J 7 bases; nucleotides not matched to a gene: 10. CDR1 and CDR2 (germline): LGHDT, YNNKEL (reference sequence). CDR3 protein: CASSKGGSGRVNEQFF. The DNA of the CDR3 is TGTGCCAGCAGCAAAGGGGGTAGCGGGAGGGTTAATGAGCAGTTCTTC.

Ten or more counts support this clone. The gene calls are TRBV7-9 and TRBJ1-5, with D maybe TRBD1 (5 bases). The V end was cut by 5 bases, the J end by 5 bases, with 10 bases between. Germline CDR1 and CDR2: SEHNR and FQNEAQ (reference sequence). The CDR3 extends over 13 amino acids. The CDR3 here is CASSIAGDQPQHF. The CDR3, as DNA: TGTGCCAGCAGCATTGCGGGGGATCAGCCCCAGCATTTT.

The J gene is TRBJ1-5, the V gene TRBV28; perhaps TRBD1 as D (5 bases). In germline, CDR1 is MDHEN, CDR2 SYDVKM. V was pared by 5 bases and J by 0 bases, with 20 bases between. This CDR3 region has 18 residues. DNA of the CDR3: TGTGCCAGCAGTCCTTTAAGGCGGGACGGCTATAGCAATCAGCCCCAGCATTTT. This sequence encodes CASSPLRRDGYSNQPQHF.

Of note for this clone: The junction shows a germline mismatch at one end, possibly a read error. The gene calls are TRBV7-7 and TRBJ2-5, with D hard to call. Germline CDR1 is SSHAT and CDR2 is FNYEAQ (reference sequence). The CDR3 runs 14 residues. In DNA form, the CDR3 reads TGTGCTAGCAGCTTAGGGCAGTCCCAAGAGACCCAGTACTTC. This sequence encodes CASSLGQSQETQYF.

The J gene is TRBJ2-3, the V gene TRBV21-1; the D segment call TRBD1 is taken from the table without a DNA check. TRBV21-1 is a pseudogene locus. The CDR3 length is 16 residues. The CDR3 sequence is CASSPPGTGTTDTQYF. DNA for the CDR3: TGTGCCAGCAGCCCCCCCGGGACAGGGACCACAGATACGCAGTATTTT.

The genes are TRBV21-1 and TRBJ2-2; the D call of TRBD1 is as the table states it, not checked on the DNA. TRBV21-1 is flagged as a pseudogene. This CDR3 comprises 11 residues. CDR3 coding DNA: TGTGCCAGAAGGGGGACCGGGGAGCTGTTTTTT. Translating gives CARRGTGELFF.

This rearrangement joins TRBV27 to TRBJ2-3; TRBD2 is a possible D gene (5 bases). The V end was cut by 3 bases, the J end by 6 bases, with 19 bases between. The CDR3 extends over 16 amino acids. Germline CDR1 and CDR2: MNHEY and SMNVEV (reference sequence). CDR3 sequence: CASSFAWTPGGDTQYF. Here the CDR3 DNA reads TGTGCCAGCAGTTTCGCCTGGACTCCCGGCGGGGATACGCAGTATTTT.

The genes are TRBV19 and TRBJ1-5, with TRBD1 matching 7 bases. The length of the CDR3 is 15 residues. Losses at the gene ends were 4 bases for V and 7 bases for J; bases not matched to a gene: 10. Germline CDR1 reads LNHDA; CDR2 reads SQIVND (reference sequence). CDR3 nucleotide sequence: TGTGCCAGTAGTACACTTGACAGGGACCGACAGCCCCAGCATTTT. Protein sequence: CASSTLDRDRQPQHF.

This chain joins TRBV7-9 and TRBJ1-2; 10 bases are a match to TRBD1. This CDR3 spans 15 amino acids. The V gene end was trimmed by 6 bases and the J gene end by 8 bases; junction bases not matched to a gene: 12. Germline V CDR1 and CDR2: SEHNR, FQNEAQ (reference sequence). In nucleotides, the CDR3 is TGTGCCAGCAGTCCGGCGGGACAGGGGTTGGGCGGCTACACCTTC. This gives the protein CASSPAGQGLGGYTF.

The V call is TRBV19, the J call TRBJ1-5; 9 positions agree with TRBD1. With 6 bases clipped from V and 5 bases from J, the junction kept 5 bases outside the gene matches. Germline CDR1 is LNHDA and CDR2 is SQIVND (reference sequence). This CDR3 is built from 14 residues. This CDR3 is CASRPGQGYQPQHF. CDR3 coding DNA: TGTGCCAGTAGACCGGGACAGGGATATCAGCCCCAGCATTTT. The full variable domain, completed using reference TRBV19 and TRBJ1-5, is DGGITQSPKYLFRKEGQNVTLSCEQNLNHDAMYWYRQDPGQGLRLIYYSQIVNDFQKGDIAEGYSVSREKKESFPLTVTSAQKNPTAFYLCASRPGQGYQPQHFGDGTRLSIL.

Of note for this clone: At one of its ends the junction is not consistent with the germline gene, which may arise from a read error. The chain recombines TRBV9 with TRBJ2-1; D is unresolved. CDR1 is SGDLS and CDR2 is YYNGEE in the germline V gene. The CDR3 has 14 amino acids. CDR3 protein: CASTVASSYNEQFF. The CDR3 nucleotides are TGTGCCAGCACCGTAGCCAGCTCCTACAATGAGCAGTTCTTC.

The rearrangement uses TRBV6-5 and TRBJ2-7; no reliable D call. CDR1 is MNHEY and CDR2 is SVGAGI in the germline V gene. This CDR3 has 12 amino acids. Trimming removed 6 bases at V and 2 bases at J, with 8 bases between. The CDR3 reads CASSPGTYEQYF. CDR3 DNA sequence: TGTGCCAGCAGCCCGGGTACCTACGAGCAGTACTTC.

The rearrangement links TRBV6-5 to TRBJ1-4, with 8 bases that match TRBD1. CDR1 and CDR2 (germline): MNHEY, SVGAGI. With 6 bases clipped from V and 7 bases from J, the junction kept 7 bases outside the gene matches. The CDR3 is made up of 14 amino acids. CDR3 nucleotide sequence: TGTGCCAGCAGGATGACAGGGGCGGCTGAAAAACTGTTTTTT. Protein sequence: CASRMTGAAEKLFF.

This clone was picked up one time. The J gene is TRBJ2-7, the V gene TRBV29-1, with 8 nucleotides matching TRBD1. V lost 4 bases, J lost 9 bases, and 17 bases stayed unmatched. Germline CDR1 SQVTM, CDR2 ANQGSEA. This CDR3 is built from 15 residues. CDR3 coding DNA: TGCAGCGTTGGTGGGTCCGGGACAGGATGGCGCGCGCAGTACTTC. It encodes CSVGGSGTGWRAQYF.

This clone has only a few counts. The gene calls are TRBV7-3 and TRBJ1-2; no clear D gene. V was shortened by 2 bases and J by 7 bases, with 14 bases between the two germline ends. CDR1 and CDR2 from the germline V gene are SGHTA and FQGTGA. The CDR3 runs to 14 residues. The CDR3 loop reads CASSLDPSGVGYTF. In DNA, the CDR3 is TGTGCCAGCAGCTTAGACCCCAGCGGGGTTGGCTACACCTTC.

Here the CDR3 reads CASSKYRGQYNEQFF. The CDR3 DNA sequence: TGTGCCAGCAGTAAGTACAGGGGGCAGTACAATGAGCAGTTCTTC. This chain connects TRBV11-2 to TRBJ2-1; TRBD1 aligns across 9 bases. CDR3 size: 15 residues. V lost 6 bases to trimming and J lost 4 bases; unmatched junction nucleotides: 7. Germline V gene data show CDR1 as SGHAT and CDR2 as FQNNGV.

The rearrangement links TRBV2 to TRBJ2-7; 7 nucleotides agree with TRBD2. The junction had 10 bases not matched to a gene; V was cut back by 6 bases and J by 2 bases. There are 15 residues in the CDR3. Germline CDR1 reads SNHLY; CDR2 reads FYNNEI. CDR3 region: CASRGRGEGTYEQYF. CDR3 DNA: TGTGCCAGCAGAGGTAGAGGGGAGGGAACCTACGAGCAGTACTTC. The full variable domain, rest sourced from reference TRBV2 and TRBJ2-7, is EPEVTQTPSHQVTQMGQEVILRCVPISNHLYFYWYRQILGQKVEFLVSFYNNEISEKSEIFDDQFSVERPDGSNFTLKIRSTKLEDSAMYFCASRGRGEGTYEQYFGPGTRLTVT.

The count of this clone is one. CDR3 protein: CASSLGTGKLYGYTF. CDR3 nucleotide sequence: TGTGCCAGCAGCTTGGGGACAGGGAAGCTTTATGGCTACACCTTC. The rearrangement joins TRBV11-2 to TRBJ1-2; 9 positions agree with TRBD1. Germline trimming cut 3 bases from V and 5 bases from J; bases unmatched to any gene: 7. The CDR3 has 15 amino acids. In germline, CDR1 is SGHAT, CDR2 FQNNGV.

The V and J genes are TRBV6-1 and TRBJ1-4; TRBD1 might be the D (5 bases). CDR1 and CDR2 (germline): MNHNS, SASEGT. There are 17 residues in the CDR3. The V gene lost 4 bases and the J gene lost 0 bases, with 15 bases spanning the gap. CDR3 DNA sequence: TGTGCCAGCAGTGTAATACGGCAGGGATCAACTAATGAAAAACTGTTTTTT. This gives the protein CASSVIRQGSTNEKLFF.

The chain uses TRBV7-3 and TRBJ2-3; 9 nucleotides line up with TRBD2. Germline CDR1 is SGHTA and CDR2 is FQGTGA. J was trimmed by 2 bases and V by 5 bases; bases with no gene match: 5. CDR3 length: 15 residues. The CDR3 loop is CASSEAGGVTDTQYF. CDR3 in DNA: TGTGCCAGCAGCGAGGCGGGAGGGGTCACAGATACGCAGTATTTT. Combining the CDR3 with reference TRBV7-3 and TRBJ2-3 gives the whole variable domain GAGVSQTPSNKVTEKGKYVELRCDPISGHTALYWYRQSLGQGPEFLIYFQGTGAADDSGLPNDRFFAVRPEGSVSTLKIQRTERGDSAVYLCASSEAGGVTDTQYFGPGTRLTVL.

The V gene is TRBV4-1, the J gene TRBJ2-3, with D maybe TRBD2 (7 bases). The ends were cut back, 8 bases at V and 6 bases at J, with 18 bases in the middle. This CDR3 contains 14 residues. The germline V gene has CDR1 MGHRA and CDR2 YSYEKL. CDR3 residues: CASGPGGQGDTQYF. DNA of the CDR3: TGCGCCAGCGGGCCGGGGGGCCAGGGGGATACGCAGTATTTT.

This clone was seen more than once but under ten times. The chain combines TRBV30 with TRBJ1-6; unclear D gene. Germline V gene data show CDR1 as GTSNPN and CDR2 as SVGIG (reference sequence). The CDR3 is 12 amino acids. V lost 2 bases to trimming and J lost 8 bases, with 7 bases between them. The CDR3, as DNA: TGTGCCTGGAGTCCCCTTCATTCACCCCTCCACTTT. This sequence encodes CAWSPLHSPLHF. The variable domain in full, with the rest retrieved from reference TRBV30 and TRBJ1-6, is SQTIHQWPATLVQPVGSPLSLECTVEGTSNPNLYWYRQAAGRGLQLLFYSVGIGQISSEVPQNLSASRPQDRQFILSSKKLLLSDSGFYLCAWSPLHSPLHFGNGTRLTVT.

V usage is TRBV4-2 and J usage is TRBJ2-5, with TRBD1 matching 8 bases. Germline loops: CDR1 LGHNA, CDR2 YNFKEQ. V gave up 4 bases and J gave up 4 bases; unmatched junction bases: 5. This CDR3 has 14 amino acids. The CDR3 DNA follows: TGTGCCAGCAGCCGACAGGGGCGGGTAGAGACCCAGTACTTC. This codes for CASSRQGRVETQYF.

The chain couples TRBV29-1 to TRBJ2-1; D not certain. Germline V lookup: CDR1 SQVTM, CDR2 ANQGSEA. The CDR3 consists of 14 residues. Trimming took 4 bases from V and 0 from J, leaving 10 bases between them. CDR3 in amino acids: CSVALPPSYNEQFF. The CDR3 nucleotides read TGCAGCGTTGCACTACCTCCCTCCTACAATGAGCAGTTCTTC.

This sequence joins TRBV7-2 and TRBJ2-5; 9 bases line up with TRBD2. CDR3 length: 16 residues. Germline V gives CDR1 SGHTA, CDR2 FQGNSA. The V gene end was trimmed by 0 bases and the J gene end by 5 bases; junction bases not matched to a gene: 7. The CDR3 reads CASSLAGGLASETQYF. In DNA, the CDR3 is TGTGCCAGCAGCTTAGCGGGGGGACTAGCAAGTGAGACCCAGTACTTC.